Described below is a single T cell receptor (beta chain) sequence and its context. Antigen unknown. The method was immunoSEQ multiplex PCR; TCRdb's version includes in-frame clones alone and lacks a portion of them. The sample records 2.5 million or so clones, about 92% being singletons. These data are taken from a study of shared clonotypes between healthy human individuals. General observations from the study: Estimated richness was generally greater in naive than memory subsets. Among donors, the sharing of clonotypes was expected to be influenced by sequencing depth.

Healthy HIV-negative adults without recent acute infections or vaccinations served as donors. CD45RA+ naive and CD45RA-negative memory subsets were separated from CD4+ cells. After removal of 4 bases from V and 5 bases from J, the junction contained 7 bases not matched to a gene. The CDR3 sequence is 14 residues long. Germline V CDR1 and CDR2: SGHAT, FQNNGV. The V and J genes are TRBV11-2 and TRBJ1-1, with 7 bases matching TRBD1. The sample comprised naive CD4+ T cells sorted from blood. Subset of the sample: CD45RA+ positively selected. The TCR was taken from a man between 18 and 29 years old in good health. CDR3 sequence: CASSSRSRGTEAFF. The CDR3 nucleotides are TGTGCCAGCAGCTCTCGCTCCAGGGGGACTGAAGCTTTCTTT.